A single sample is the source of the 30 T cell receptor beta chains below, sequenced in a study of identical twins. TCRdb called the 5' RACE reads again in MiXCR, with one record for every CDR3 protein. The sample holds around 240,000 distinct CDR3 sequences, approximately 7% seen once. The sample also formed part of further work on yellow fever vaccine responses in identical twins.

The source material was memory (CD45RO+) T cells sorted from blood. These receptor sequences come from a woman aged 18-29 years in good health.

This clonotype appeared a few times. The V gene is TRBV28, the J gene TRBJ1-6; tentative D call: TRBD1 (6 bases). Germline CDR1 MDHEN, CDR2 SYDVKM. There are 13 residues in the CDR3. The V gene lost 6 bases and the J gene lost 3 bases, with 6 bases spanning the gap. CDR3 DNA sequence: TGTGCCAGCAGGGACAGCTATAATTCACCCCTCCACTTT. Translation gives CASRDSYNSPLHF.

This clonotype was counted only a few times. The V and J genes are TRBV2 and TRBJ2-3; 8 bases line up with TRBD2. CDR1 is SNHLY, CDR2 FYNNEI, per germline. V gave up 4 bases and J gave up 4 bases; unmatched junction bases: 13. The CDR3 sequence is 17 residues long. Written as DNA, the CDR3 is TGTGCCAGCAGTGGAAATAGCGGGGTTGTCTTTGCAGATACGCAGTATTTT. This encodes CASSGNSGVVFADTQYF.

This clonotype was counted ten times or more. The chain links TRBV5-1 to TRBJ2-2, with TRBD1 as a possible D gene (7 bases). The CDR3 has 17 amino acids. V was cut by 4 bases and J by 3 bases, with 19 bases left in between. Germline-derived CDR1 and CDR2 are SGHRS and YFSETQ. The DNA of the CDR3 is TGCGCCAGCAGCCCGGGGGTCGGACAGGATTACACCGGGGAGCTGTTTTTT. As protein: CASSPGVGQDYTGELFF.

The chain combines TRBV28 with TRBJ2-7; 13 bases align to TRBD2. The germline V gene has CDR1 MDHEN and CDR2 SYDVKM. This CDR3 contains 14 residues. With V trimmed by 3 bases and J by 7 bases, 3 bases remained unmatched. The chain's CDR3 is CASSLTSGGQEQYF. CDR3 sequence (DNA): TGTGCCAGCAGTTTGACTAGCGGGGGGCAGGAGCAGTACTTC.

This clonotype has more than one count but fewer than ten. This chain connects TRBV7-2 to TRBJ2-2; 10 bases are shared with TRBD2. The CDR3 is 17 amino acids. V gave up 3 bases and J gave up 1 base; unmatched junction bases: 5. Looked up from germline, CDR1 is SGHTA and CDR2 is FQGNSA. In DNA form, the CDR3 reads TGTGCCAGCAGCTTTGGACTAGCGGTTGTGAACACCGGGGAGCTGTTTTTT. Translating gives CASSFGLAVVNTGELFF.

The chain's CDR3 is CASRMADRNYGYTF. The CDR3 DNA sequence: TGTGCCAGCAGGATGGCGGACAGGAACTATGGCTACACCTTC. The V call is TRBV12-3 or TRBV12-4, the J call TRBJ1-2; 7 positions match TRBD1. The V segment lost 6 bases and the J segment 2 bases; nucleotides outside the gene matches: 6. This CDR3 contains 14 residues.

This sequence joins TRBV13 and TRBJ2-7; D gene ambiguous. CDR3 length equals 14 residues. The germline CDR1 and CDR2 sequences are PRHDT and FYEKMQ (reference sequence). V lost 4 bases, J lost 2 bases, and 12 bases lay in between. The CDR3: CASSSYGDPYEQYF. DNA for the CDR3: TGTGCCAGCAGCTCGTACGGCGATCCCTACGAGCAGTACTTC. The variable domain in full, with the rest retrieved from reference TRBV13 and TRBJ2-7, is AAGVIQSPRHLIKEKRETATLKCYPIPRHDTVYWYQQGPGQDPQFLISFYEKMQSDKGSIPDRFSAQQFSDYHSELNMSSLELGDSALYFCASSSYGDPYEQYFGPGTRLTVT.

The genes are TRBV5-4 and TRBJ2-7; D possibly corresponds to TRBD2 (7 bases). Germline V gene lookup returns CDR1 SGHNT and CDR2 YYREEE (reference sequence). V lost 0 bases and J 4 bases, leaving 17 bases between the germline ends. The CDR3 runs to 16 residues. CDR3 protein: CASSLAGGTQIYEQYF. The CDR3 DNA is TGTGCCAGCAGCTTGGCCGGGGGGACACAAATTTACGAGCAGTACTTC. Filled out from reference TRBV5-4 and TRBJ2-7, the complete variable domain reads ETGVTQSPTHLIKTRGQQVTLRCSSQSGHNTVSWYQQALGQGPQFIFQYYREEENGRGNFPPRFSGLQFPNYSSELNVNALELDDSALYLCASSLAGGTQIYEQYFGPGTRLTVT.

The table lists this clonotype with a few counts. V usage is TRBV28 and J usage is TRBJ2-7; 11 bases agree with TRBD2. The germline V gene encodes CDR1 MDHEN and CDR2 SYDVKM. This CDR3 spans 18 amino acids. V trimming: 5 bases; J trimming: 1 base; junction bases outside the gene matches: 13. The CDR3 is CASSPHPSLAGGSYEQYV. The CDR3 nucleotides read TGTGCCAGCAGTCCACATCCGAGCCTAGCGGGGGGTTCCTACGAGCAGTACGTC.

This clonotype occurred a few times. The genes are TRBV5-6 and TRBJ2-5; D remains unclear. Trimming cost V 2 bases and J 2 bases, with 16 bases left between them. The CDR3 consists of 16 residues. Germline loops: CDR1 SGHDT, CDR2 YYEEEE. The CDR3 protein is CASSFHPLTVQETQYF. The CDR3 coding sequence is TGTGCCAGCAGCTTTCACCCTCTGACGGTACAAGAGACCCAGTACTTC.

DNA for the CDR3: TGCAGTGCTAGAGCCCAACTGGGCGTTGGGGATGAGCAGTTCTTC. This sequence encodes CSARAQLGVGDEQFF. The chain joins TRBV20-1 to TRBJ2-1; D gene unclear. V lost 1 base, J lost 8 bases, and 18 bases lay in between. CDR1 is DFQATT and CDR2 is SNEGSKA in the germline V gene (reference sequence). There are 15 residues in the CDR3.

This clonotype was seen repeatedly, ten times or more. The chain combines TRBV12-3 or TRBV12-4 with TRBJ2-1; 7 bases match TRBD1. Trimming removed 8 bases from V and 2 bases from J; junction bases left unmatched: 6. This CDR3 has 14 amino acids. The CDR3 coding sequence is TGTGCCAGCGGGAGAGGGGGCACCTACAATGAGCAGTTCTTC. This codes for CASGRGGTYNEQFF.

This clonotype has at least ten counts. The chain combines TRBV7-8 with TRBJ2-7, with D possibly being TRBD2 (7 bases). This CDR3 is built from 13 residues. Germline V lookup: CDR1 SGHVS, CDR2 FQNEAQ. The germline V and J ends were trimmed by 2 bases and 7 bases, with 12 bases remaining between them. The CDR3 bases are TGTGCCAGCAGCTTACGGGGGGCGAGGGAGCAGTACGTC. Protein: CASSLRGAREQYV.

In its sample, this clonotype was seen many times. The gene calls are TRBV15 and TRBJ2-7, with D possibly TRBD2 on 6 matching bases. In germline, CDR1 is LNHNV, CDR2 YYDKDF (reference sequence). The germline V and J ends were trimmed by 0 bases and 6 bases, with 12 bases remaining between them. The CDR3 runs 14 residues. The CDR3 DNA sequence: TGTGCCACCAGCAGAGATCTGGGACTCTCCGAGCAGTACTTC. Translation: CATSRDLGLSEQYF.

This clonotype has a count of ten or more. V is TRBV9 and J is TRBJ2-1; TRBD2 matches 9 bases. The CDR3 contains 16 residues. Germline CDR1 and CDR2: SGDLS and YYNGEE. With 3 bases clipped from V and 3 bases from J, the junction kept 7 bases outside the gene matches. In nucleotides, the CDR3 is TGTGCCAGCAGCGCGGTCCTAGCGGGAAGCTACAATGAGCAGTTCTTC. It yields the protein CASSAVLAGSYNEQFF.

This clonotype was counted between two and nine times. The chain carries TRBV5-6 and TRBJ1-5; a possible D gene is TRBD1 (6 bases). The CDR3 covers 13 residues. V lost 4 bases to trimming and J lost 6 bases, with 11 bases between them. Germline V lookup: CDR1 SGHDT, CDR2 YYEEEE. The CDR3 DNA reads as TGTGCCAGCAGCGGGGGCGGAACTCAGCCCCAGCATTTT. Translated, it gives CASSGGGTQPQHF.

The chain recombines TRBV28 with TRBJ1-2; 9 bases align to TRBD1. Germline CDR1 MDHEN, CDR2 SYDVKM. This CDR3 contains 13 residues. V lost 6 bases and J lost 11; bases outside the gene matches: 10. The CDR3 sequence is CASRKQGAPFYTF. The CDR3 DNA sequence: TGTGCCAGCAGAAAACAGGGGGCACCCTTTTACACCTTC.

This clonotype appeared many times. V and J are TRBV18 and TRBJ2-3; D not resolved. V gave up 1 base and J gave up 2 bases, with 7 bases separating them. CDR1 KGHSH and CDR2 LQKENI come from the germline V gene. The CDR3 consists of 14 residues. Written as DNA, the CDR3 is TGTGCCAGCTCACCACGAACCTTCACAGATACGCAGTATTTT. Amino acids: CASSPRTFTDTQYF.

There are many counts of this clonotype. The chain employs TRBV29-1 and TRBJ2-1; 10 nucleotides line up with TRBD2. Germline V gene lookup returns CDR1 SQVTM and CDR2 ANQGSEA. The CDR3 covers 14 residues. The junction had 9 bases not matched to a gene; V was cut back by 6 bases and J by 7 bases. The CDR3: CSVLGLAGVNEQFF. The DNA of the CDR3 is TGCAGCGTGCTGGGTCTAGCGGGAGTAAATGAGCAGTTCTTC.

In this sample, this clonotype turned up many times. The V and J genes are TRBV5-1 and TRBJ1-1; TRBD1 is a possible D gene (6 bases). Germline CDR1 is SGHRS and CDR2 is YFSETQ. The V end lost 5 bases, the J end lost 1 base, and 12 bases lay between the germline ends. The CDR3 is made up of 14 amino acids. The CDR3 DNA follows: TGCGCCAGCAGAGAGAAGGACAGGAACACTGAAGCTTTCTTT. Translated: CASREKDRNTEAFF.

This clonotype was counted between two and nine times. The chain links TRBV20-1 to TRBJ2-5; 11 positions agree with TRBD2. The V gene end was trimmed by 4 bases and the J gene end by 3 bases; junction bases not matched to a gene: 4. Germline V gives CDR1 DFQATT, CDR2 SNEGSKA (reference sequence). The CDR3 has 14 residues. CDR3 protein: CSATGTSGEETQYF. In DNA form, the CDR3 reads TGCAGTGCTACCGGGACTAGCGGAGAAGAGACCCAGTACTTC.

The table lists this clonotype with many counts. The V call is TRBV14, the J call TRBJ1-2; D ambiguous. CDR3 length: 13 amino acids. V lost 4 bases to trimming and J lost 3 bases, with 9 bases between them. Germline lookup yields CDR1 SGHDN and CDR2 FVKESK. The DNA of the CDR3 is TGTGCCAGCAGCCCCGACACGTACTATGGCTACACCTTC. It is translated as CASSPDTYYGYTF.

The chain recombines TRBV2 with TRBJ2-6; D gene uncertain. The germline V gene encodes CDR1 SNHLY and CDR2 FYNNEI. The V gene lost 6 bases and the J gene lost 0 bases, with 6 bases spanning the gap. This CDR3 has 14 amino acids. In DNA, the CDR3 is TGTGCCAGCAGGCCGAGCTCTGGGGCCAACGTCCTGACTTTC. It specifies CASRPSSGANVLTF.

The chain couples TRBV7-8 to TRBJ2-5; TRBD2 matches at 14 bases. The V gene end was trimmed by 5 bases and the J gene end by 0 bases; junction bases not matched to a gene: 5. The CDR3 is 17 residues long. Germline loops: CDR1 SGHVS, CDR2 FQNEAQ. CDR3 sequence reads: CASSRGTSGGNQETQYF. The CDR3 nucleotides are TGTGCCAGCAGCCGAGGGACTAGCGGGGGAAACCAAGAGACCCAGTACTTC.

This clonotype was observed a handful of times. J is TRBJ2-1 and V is TRBV18, with D possibly matching TRBD1 (6 bases). CDR1 KGHSH and CDR2 LQKENI come from the germline V gene. V was clipped by 3 bases and J by 3 bases, with 9 bases between them. This CDR3 spans 14 amino acids. CDR3: CASSPDRRYNEQFF. CDR3 DNA sequence: TGTGCCAGCTCACCGGACAGACGCTACAATGAGCAGTTCTTC.

This clonotype was seen many times. This chain uses TRBV20-1 with TRBJ1-1, with a tentative D call TRBD1 (6 bases). V lost 0 bases to trimming and J lost 4 bases, with 9 bases between them. The germline V gene has CDR1 DFQATT and CDR2 SNEGSKA (reference sequence). There are 13 residues in the CDR3. The CDR3 nucleotides read TGCAGTGCTAGAGATTCGGGGGCCACTGAAGCTTTCTTT. Protein product: CSARDSGATEAFF.

The sample holds a few counts of this clonotype. The chain has TRBV2 and TRBJ2-3, with D possibly TRBD2 on 6 matching bases. Germline V gives CDR1 SNHLY, CDR2 FYNNEI. This CDR3 has 15 residues. Trimming removed 7 bases at V and 1 base at J, with 15 bases between. CDR3 amino acids: CASIPGTRRTDTQYF. For the CDR3, the DNA is TGTGCCAGCATCCCGGGGACTCGCCGCACAGATACGCAGTATTTT.

This chain connects TRBV27 to TRBJ1-1; 7 nucleotides agree with TRBD1. The CDR3 has 14 residues. Germline V lookup: CDR1 MNHEY, CDR2 SMNVEV (reference sequence). The V and J ends lost 6 bases and 1 base, in that order; junction bases with no gene match: 5. CDR3 sequence: CASRLGTANTEAFF. CDR3 in DNA: TGTGCCAGCAGGTTAGGGACAGCGAACACTGAAGCTTTCTTT.

CDR3 amino acids: CASSQLQANGYTF. CDR3 DNA: TGTGCCAGCAGCCAACTACAGGCAAATGGCTACACCTTC. The chain employs TRBV14 and TRBJ1-2; weak D call: TRBD1 (5 bases). Germline V gives CDR1 SGHDN, CDR2 FVKESK. This CDR3 has 13 amino acids. Trimming took off 2 bases at V and 6 bases at J, with 10 bases between the two ends.

Many counts were recorded for this clonotype. This sequence joins TRBV25-1 and TRBJ1-5; possibly TRBD1 for D (6 bases). The CDR3 spans 13 residues. The germline gives CDR1 MGHDK, CDR2 SYGVNS. Trimming removed 4 bases from V and 4 bases from J, with 8 bases in between. CDR3 sequence (DNA): TGTGCCAGCAGTGGGGACAAAAATCAGCCCCAGCATTTT. Protein sequence: CASSGDKNQPQHF. Filled out from reference TRBV25-1 and TRBJ1-5, the complete variable domain reads EADIYQTPRYLVIGTGKKITLECSQTMGHDKMYWYQQDPGMELHLIHYSYGVNSTEKGDLSSESTVSRIRTEHFPLTLESARPSHTSQYLCASSGDKNQPQHFGDGTRLSIL.